The T cell receptor (beta chain) described here comes from a study of T cell responses to AZD1222 COVID-19 vaccine. The data were produced by immunoSEQ multiplex PCR, yet TCRdb's version contains in-frame clones alone and is incomplete. There are 46,000 or so clones in the sample; more than 60% occur only once, and 6.6% lies in the top ten. This clone was counted a single time. The ends were cut back, 0 bases at V and 3 bases at J, with 11 bases in the middle. This CDR3 comprises 16 residues. CDR1 is KGHSH and CDR2 is LQKENI in the germline V gene. The V and J genes are TRBV18 and TRBJ1-4, with a possible D match to TRBD1 (6 bases). Specimen: peripheral blood, collected on day 0 of AZD1222 vaccination. The clonotype originates from an adult in good health. As DNA, the CDR3 is TGTGCCAGCTCACCACCCGGGGGCGGGTCTAATGAAAAACTGTTTTTT. Translation gives CASSPPGGGSNEKLFF.